This T cell receptor (beta chain) appears in the sequencing data of a study of cytomegalovirus exposure and HLA in healthy donors. As for the donors, each was a healthy bone marrow donor. Trimming cost V 3 bases and J 4 bases, with 7 bases left between them. CDR3 size: 13 residues. Germline V gene sequence: CDR1 SGHNT, CDR2 YENEEA. PCR amplification relied on 60 Vbeta primers (plus 13 Jbeta primers). Measured with immunoSEQ multiplex PCR; TCRdb has only the in-frame clones, and not every one. The sample yields about 130,000 clones, around 79% seen once. This clonotype was sampled from a male donor in good health and CMV-seronegative. The sequencing sample was made of PBMCs. The chain couples TRBV11-3 to TRBJ2-4; D uncertain. CDR3 loop: CASSFGQKNIQYF. CDR3 coding DNA: TGTGCCAGCAGCTTTGGCCAGAAAAACATTCAGTACTTC.